The 17 T cell receptor beta chains listed next were all sequenced from one sample in a study of T-cell reconstitution after alpha-beta-depleted transplantation in children. Unique molecular identifiers were used in preparing the TCRbeta library. One entry per CDR3 protein results from TCRdb running MiXCR on the PCR reads. The sample lists a few hundred thousand distinct CDR3 sequences; around 27% were seen once. The sample was PBMCs, taken before TCRalphabeta/CD19-depleted stem cell transplant. These receptors were collected from a boy under three years old with Wiskott-Aldrich syndrome, due to receive a stem cell transplant.

The chain is built from TRBV10-3 and TRBJ2-1; 9 nucleotides line up with TRBD2. Germline V CDR1 and CDR2: ENHRY, SYGVKD. This CDR3 contains 17 residues. V gave up 1 base and J gave up 8 bases; unmatched junction bases: 12. CDR3 DNA sequence: TGTGCCATCAGTGAGTTCCGGGGGGCGGGAGGGCCTGATGAGCAGTTCTTC. Its protein product is CAISEFRGAGGPDEQFF.

The chain is built from TRBV18 and TRBJ1-2, with no clear D. Germline loops: CDR1 KGHSH, CDR2 LQKENI. Trimming cost V 1 base and J 2 bases, with 11 bases left between them. The CDR3 sequence is 15 residues long. CDR3 residues: CASSPLGRGNYGYTF. Here the CDR3 DNA reads TGTGCCAGCTCACCACTGGGCCGCGGGAACTATGGCTACACCTTC.

This clonotype has just a few counts. The chain links TRBV20-1 to TRBJ2-4; no definite D call. Trimming shortened V by 3 bases and J by 0 bases, and 9 bases separated the two germline ends. Germline CDR1 is DFQATT and CDR2 is SNEGSKA (reference sequence). The CDR3 contains 14 residues. CDR3 bases: TGCAGTGCTAGCCTATTCCTAGCCAAAAACATTCAGTACTTC. Amino acids: CSASLFLAKNIQYF.

The CDR3 DNA reads TGTGCCAGCAGCAAAGGTTCGAGGGACAGGTGCCTTGAGACCCAGTACTTC. It is translated as CASSKGSRDRCLETQYF. The chain carries TRBV21-1 and TRBJ2-5; the table assigns TRBD1, which was not confirmed against the DNA. TRBV21-1 is assigned pseudogene status. The CDR3 contains 17 residues.

This sequence joins TRBV6-1 and TRBJ2-2; D tentatively fits TRBD1 or TRBD2 (5 bases each). With 6 bases removed from V and 4 bases from J, the gap between germline ends came to 18 bases. CDR1 MNHNS and CDR2 SASEGT come from the germline V gene. CDR3 size: 16 residues. The CDR3: CASSPPTGALTGELFF. The CDR3 region has the DNA TGTGCCAGCAGCCCACCCACCGGGGCCCTCACCGGGGAGCTGTTTTTT.

J is TRBJ2-7 and V is TRBV7-9; no firm D call. Germline values: CDR1 SEHNR, CDR2 FQNEAQ (reference sequence). The ends were cut back, 2 bases at V and 0 bases at J, with 11 bases in the middle. The CDR3 is 15 residues long. The CDR3, as DNA: TGTGCCAGCAGCTTATCGGGCGATTCCTCCTACGAGCAGTACTTC. It encodes CASSLSGDSSYEQYF.

This clonotype was detected a few times. The V and J genes are TRBV7-8 and TRBJ1-5, with TRBD1 identical over 7 bases. The CDR3 consists of 16 residues. V gave up 1 base and J gave up 2 bases; unmatched junction bases: 5. Germline CDR1 reads SGHVS; CDR2 reads FQNEAQ. CDR3 in amino acids: CASSLGRQGGNQPQHF. CDR3 sequence (DNA): TGTGCCAGCAGCTTAGGGAGACAGGGCGGCAATCAGCCCCAGCATTTT.

This clonotype occurred a few times. V gene TRBV7-9 combines with J gene TRBJ2-7; tentative D call: TRBD2 (5 bases). Germline values: CDR1 SEHNR, CDR2 FQNEAQ (reference sequence). With 5 bases removed from V and 7 bases from J, the gap between germline ends came to 9 bases. This CDR3 has 11 amino acids. DNA for the CDR3: TGTGCCAGCAGCCGACCGGGAGAGCAGTACTTC. This encodes CASSRPGEQYF.

J is TRBJ2-7 and V is TRBV5-1; a possible D gene is TRBD2 (6 bases). Germline values: CDR1 SGHRS, CDR2 YFSETQ. CDR3 length equals 14 residues. V lost 4 bases to trimming and J lost 0 bases, with 11 bases between them. DNA of the CDR3: TGCGCCAGCAGCCAGTCGGGGGTCTCCTACGAGCAGTACTTC. Its protein product is CASSQSGVSYEQYF.

The chain recombines TRBV14 with TRBJ2-7; perhaps TRBD2 as D (5 bases). CDR3 length equals 16 residues. Germline loops: CDR1 SGHDN, CDR2 FVKESK. V lost 4 bases, J lost 3 bases, and 19 bases lay in between. CDR3 sequence reads: CASSRLGGIQIYEQYF. In DNA form, the CDR3 reads TGTGCCAGCAGCCGCCTCGGAGGAATCCAAATCTACGAGCAGTACTTC.

CDR3 loop: CASSFVDLQETQYF. CDR3 DNA: TGTGCCAGCAGTTTCGTTGACTTGCAAGAGACCCAGTACTTC. V is TRBV6-5 and J is TRBJ2-5; D is uncertain. This CDR3 comprises 14 residues. Germline lookup yields CDR1 MNHEY and CDR2 SVGAGI. The ends were cut back, 4 bases at V and 2 bases at J, with 11 bases in the middle.

This clonotype was observed a few times. The J gene is TRBJ2-3, the V gene TRBV9; 9 bases match TRBD2. Looked up from germline, CDR1 is SGDLS and CDR2 is YYNGEE. The CDR3 sequence is 15 residues long. V shed 4 bases and J 2 bases; nucleotides not matched to a gene: 5. Here the CDR3 reads CASSRTSVITDTQYF. DNA for the CDR3: TGTGCCAGCAGCAGGACTAGCGTTATCACAGATACGCAGTATTTT.

The table lists this clonotype with a few counts. The chain joins TRBV5-1 to TRBJ1-3; D remains ambiguous. Trimming removed 4 bases at V and 0 bases at J, with 17 bases between. The CDR3 runs 17 residues. Germline V lookup: CDR1 SGHRS, CDR2 YFSETQ. CDR3 protein: CASSPSPQSVSGNTIYF. Here the CDR3 DNA reads TGCGCCAGCAGCCCCAGCCCCCAGTCCGTCTCTGGAAACACCATATATTTT.

In its sample, this clonotype was seen a few times. The rearrangement links TRBV12-3 or TRBV12-4 to TRBJ1-6; a weak D match, TRBD1 (6 bases). Trimming removed 5 bases at V and 8 bases at J, with 13 bases between. The CDR3 runs to 14 residues. The CDR3 region is CASSLRGGDSPLHF. CDR3 sequence (DNA): TGTGCCAGCAGTCTCAGGGGTGGGGATTCACCCCTCCACTTT.

V gene TRBV4-1 combines with J gene TRBJ1-2, with a possible D match to TRBD1 (6 bases). This CDR3 spans 17 amino acids. CDR1 is MGHRA and CDR2 is YSYEKL in the germline V gene. V lost 0 bases, J lost 4 bases, and 18 bases lay in between. DNA of the CDR3: TGCGCCAGCAGCCAAGAGTTCGGGACACTGAAGCTCTATGGCTACACCTTC. Protein sequence: CASSQEFGTLKLYGYTF.

The V gene is TRBV5-1, the J gene TRBJ2-7; a weak D match, TRBD2 (6 bases). V lost 3 bases and J 3 bases, leaving 13 bases between the germline ends. Germline V gives CDR1 SGHRS, CDR2 YFSETQ. The CDR3 runs to 14 residues. The CDR3 reads CASSSGLEYYEQYF. DNA of the CDR3: TGCGCCAGCAGCTCGGGACTTGAATACTACGAGCAGTACTTC.

In its sample, this clonotype was seen a few times. The genes are TRBV10-3 and TRBJ2-7; 11 bases fit TRBD2. V trimming: 8 bases; J trimming: 6 bases; junction bases outside the gene matches: 6. Germline-derived CDR1 and CDR2 are ENHRY and SYGVKD. This CDR3 is built from 13 residues. CDR3 in DNA: TGTGCCATCGATAGCGGGAGGGGAGGCGAGCAGTACTTC. Translating it yields CAIDSGRGGEQYF.